The 19 T cell receptor beta chains presented below share a single source sample, sequenced in a study of cytomegalovirus exposure and HLA in healthy donors (dated 2017 in TCRdb). The method was the immunoSEQ multiplex PCR assay. For the multiplex PCR, a mixture combining 60 forward primers for TCR Vbeta segments and 13 reverse primers for TCR Jbeta segments was used. TCRdb re-hosts the immuneACCESS table, in-frame sequences only. Its copies lack some clones; in the studies checked, an unresolved V gene accounts for under half of them, and the cause for the rest is not known. Recorded for this sample are 150,000 to 200,000 clones; around 85% of them occurred a single time. Of the sample, roughly 2% falls within the top ten clones. The sample taken for sequencing was PBMCs. The receptors stem from a human donor in good health.

The V call is TRBV27, the J call TRBJ2-1; 8 nucleotides agree with TRBD1. Germline CDR1 MNHEY, CDR2 SMNVEV (reference sequence). V dropped 2 bases and J dropped 1; count of bases not matched to a gene: 10. This CDR3 has 18 amino acids. CDR3 protein: CASSLIADRGVSYNEQFF. Written as DNA, the CDR3 is TGTGCCAGCAGTTTAATTGCCGACAGGGGAGTATCCTACAATGAGCAGTTCTTC.

The chain combines TRBV7-9 with TRBJ2-1, with TRBD2 identical over 7 bases. V trimming: 0 bases; J trimming: 7 bases; junction bases outside the gene matches: 3. The CDR3 sequence is 14 residues long. The germline CDR1 and CDR2 sequences are SEHNR and FQNEAQ (reference sequence). The CDR3 here is CASSLARETNEQFF. The CDR3 region has the DNA TGTGCCAGCAGCTTAGCGCGGGAGACGAATGAGCAGTTCTTC.

Written as DNA, the CDR3 is TGTGCCAGTAGTCTACAGACTAGCGCACCTGAGCAGTTCTTC. It yields the protein CASSLQTSAPEQFF. The V gene is TRBV19, the J gene TRBJ2-1; 8 bases agree with TRBD2. Germline CDR1 is LNHDA and CDR2 is SQIVND (reference sequence). V trimming: 5 bases; J trimming: 9 bases; junction bases outside the gene matches: 9. The CDR3 spans 14 residues. The full variable domain, completed using reference TRBV19 and TRBJ2-1, is DGGITQSPKYLFRKEGQNVTLSCEQNLNHDAMYWYRQDPGQGLRLIYYSQIVNDFQKGDIAEGYSVSREKKESFPLTVTSAQKNPTAFYLCASSLQTSAPEQFFGPGTRLTVL.

The chain has TRBV10-1 and TRBJ1-3; 7 bases map to TRBD1. V was pared by 11 bases and J by 0 bases, with 7 bases of the junction left unmatched. The CDR3 is 14 residues long. Germline V gene data show CDR1 as WNHNN and CDR2 as SYGVQD (reference sequence). The chain's CDR3 is CAPSGQNSGNTIYF. As DNA, the CDR3 is TGCGCCCCGTCGGGACAGAACTCTGGAAACACCATATATTTT.

The genes are TRBV6-5 and TRBJ2-1, with 8 nucleotides matching TRBD2. The CDR3 covers 14 residues. The germline V gene encodes CDR1 MNHEY and CDR2 SVGAGI. V lost 6 bases, J lost 2 bases, and 3 bases stayed unmatched. The CDR3 sequence: CASRYSGAYNEQFF. The CDR3 bases are TGTGCCAGCAGGTATAGCGGGGCCTACAATGAGCAGTTCTTC.

The chain recombines TRBV25-1 with TRBJ2-3, with D possibly being TRBD1 (5 bases). V lost 5 bases and J lost 1, with 16 bases in between. Looked up from germline, CDR1 is MGHDK and CDR2 is SYGVNS. This CDR3 is 16 amino acids long. In DNA form, the CDR3 reads TGTGCCAGCAGTAATTCAACAGGACCGCGCACAGATACGCAGTATTTT. Protein sequence: CASSNSTGPRTDTQYF.

The V and J genes are TRBV19 and TRBJ1-3, with D perhaps matching TRBD1 (6 bases). This CDR3 has 13 residues. Germline CDR1 LNHDA, CDR2 SQIVND (reference sequence). V lost 5 bases and J lost 2, with 7 bases in between. The CDR3 nucleotides are TGTGCCAGTAGTTCAGGGGCTGGAAACACCATATATTTT. Translation: CASSSGAGNTIYF.

The chain recombines TRBV7-9 with TRBJ2-7, with D possibly TRBD1 on 5 matching bases. CDR1 and CDR2 from the germline V gene are SEHNR and FQNEAQ (reference sequence). The V end lost 5 bases, the J end lost 6 bases, and 11 bases lay between the germline ends. The CDR3 length is 12 residues. The CDR3 DNA sequence: TGTGCCAGCAGCCAGGGTGTGCTCGAGCAGTACTTC. Translated, it gives CASSQGVLEQYF.

A few counts support this clone. The chain couples TRBV7-9 to TRBJ2-5, with D unclear. The V gene's germline CDR1 is SEHNR and CDR2 FQNEAQ (reference sequence). The V and J ends lost 1 base and 1 base respectively, with 10 bases between them. The CDR3 totals 15 residues. The CDR3 DNA is TGTGCCAGCAGCTTAGTAAGTGGAGCCCAAGAGACCCAGTACTTC. Protein: CASSLVSGAQETQYF.

This chain uses TRBV6-1 with TRBJ1-1; 7 bases match TRBD1. V lost 5 bases to trimming and J lost 2 bases; unmatched junction nucleotides: 8. The CDR3 has 15 residues. Germline V gene lookup returns CDR1 MNHNS and CDR2 SASEGT. The CDR3 reads CASSSRDSPNTEAFF. The CDR3 DNA sequence: TGTGCCAGCAGTTCTCGGGACAGCCCAAACACTGAAGCTTTCTTT.

The table lists this clone with a few counts. This sequence joins TRBV6-5 and TRBJ1-1, with D unclear. Germline assignment: CDR1 MNHEY and CDR2 SVGAGI. With 2 bases removed from V and 2 bases from J, the gap between germline ends came to 12 bases. This CDR3 is built from 15 residues. The CDR3 DNA reads TGTGCCAGCAGTTACCCCGAAGCGATTAACACTGAAGCTTTCTTT. Translation: CASSYPEAINTEAFF.

The CDR3: CASRKVRGSNTEAFF. CDR3 nucleotides: TGTGCCAGCAGAAAGGTCAGGGGATCGAACACTGAAGCTTTCTTT. J is TRBJ1-1 and V is TRBV11-2; D is perhaps TRBD1 (6 bases). The length of the CDR3 is 15 residues. Trimming took 6 bases from V and 1 from J, leaving 15 bases between them. Germline V lookup: CDR1 SGHAT, CDR2 FQNNGV.

This clone was observed a single time. The rearrangement joins TRBV9 to TRBJ2-5; D is perhaps TRBD2 (6 bases). V lost 0 bases to trimming and J lost 2 bases, with 8 bases between them. In germline, CDR1 is SGDLS, CDR2 YYNGEE. This CDR3 spans 14 amino acids. CDR3 sequence reads: CASSVDGLQETQYF. The CDR3 nucleotides read TGTGCCAGCAGCGTAGATGGACTACAAGAGACCCAGTACTTC.

The chain is built from TRBV5-8 and TRBJ1-1, with D possibly TRBD1 on 6 matching bases. The CDR3 spans 16 residues. Germline V lookup: CDR1 SGHTS, CDR2 YDEGEE. Deletions cut 2 bases from V and 0 bases from J, with 14 bases between. The CDR3 DNA is TGTGCCAGCAGCTTCGGCAGGGGTTATTTGAACACTGAAGCTTTCTTT. It translates to CASSFGRGYLNTEAFF. Variable domain in full (rest from reference TRBV5-8 and TRBJ1-1): EAGVTQSPTHLIKTRGQQATLRCSPISGHTSVYWYQQALGLGLQFLLWYDEGEERNRGNFPPRFSGRQFPNYSSELNVNALELEDSALYLCASSFGRGYLNTEAFFGQGTRLTVV.

The rearrangement links TRBV9 to TRBJ1-1; D may be TRBD1 (5 bases). Germline loops: CDR1 SGDLS, CDR2 YYNGEE. Trimming took 7 bases from V and 0 from J, leaving 10 bases between them. This CDR3 has 13 residues. CDR3 sequence (DNA): TGTGCCAGCGGCGACAGCATGAACACTGAAGCTTTCTTT. It yields the protein CASGDSMNTEAFF.

This chain uses TRBV30 with TRBJ2-3; TRBD2 might be the D (6 bases). V dropped 1 base and J dropped 1 base, with 12 bases sitting between them. This CDR3 is built from 15 residues. The germline V gene encodes CDR1 GTSNPN and CDR2 SVGIG (reference sequence). The CDR3 DNA reads TGTGCCTGGAGTGATAAAAGGGAGGGCACAGATACGCAGTATTTT. Protein sequence: CAWSDKREGTDTQYF.

The rearrangement joins TRBV9 to TRBJ2-7; TRBD2 is a possible D gene (6 bases). Looked up from germline, CDR1 is SGDLS and CDR2 is YYNGEE. This CDR3 region has 15 residues. Trimming took 4 bases from V and 3 from J, leaving 17 bases between them. CDR3 DNA: TGTGCCAGCAGCCCAACTCCGGGGGAGATCTACGAGCAGTACTTC. It encodes CASSPTPGEIYEQYF.

This sequence joins TRBV29-1 and TRBJ2-7, with 7 bases aligning to TRBD1. The germline gives CDR1 SQVTM, CDR2 ANQGSEA. The V and J ends lost 2 bases and 0 bases, in that order; junction bases with no gene match: 4. This CDR3 has 14 amino acids. CDR3 residues: CSVESGQSSYEQYF. The CDR3 region has the DNA TGCAGCGTTGAATCGGGACAGTCCTCCTACGAGCAGTACTTC.

This clone was observed once. The rearrangement joins TRBV19 to TRBJ1-1; no clear D. Germline V gene sequence: CDR1 LNHDA, CDR2 SQIVND (reference sequence). V was shortened by 9 bases and J by 3 bases, with 8 bases between the two germline ends. This CDR3 comprises 11 residues. CDR3 nucleotides: TGTGCCAGCGCGAGCTACACTGAAGCTTTCTTT. It is translated as CASASYTEAFF.